This T cell receptor (beta chain) was captured by sequencing in a study of identical twins. The table lists this clonotype with many counts. MiXCR, run by TCRdb on the 5' RACE reads, gives a single entry per CDR3 protein. The sample includes 280,000 or so distinct CDR3 sequences, about 8.1% seen only once; the top ten take around 2.1%. These data were also filed under a second study, of yellow fever vaccine responses in identical twins.

Input material: memory (CD45RO+) T cells sorted from blood. The TCR was taken from a woman aged 18-29 years in good health.

As DNA, the CDR3 is TGTGCCATCAGTCAAGATACAACTAACTATGGCTACACCTTC. This codes for CAISQDTTNYGYTF. The chain recombines TRBV10-3 with TRBJ1-2; D gene unclear. The germline V gene encodes CDR1 ENHRY and CDR2 SYGVKD. The CDR3 contains 14 residues. With 5 bases removed from V and 0 bases from J, the gap between germline ends came to 10 bases.